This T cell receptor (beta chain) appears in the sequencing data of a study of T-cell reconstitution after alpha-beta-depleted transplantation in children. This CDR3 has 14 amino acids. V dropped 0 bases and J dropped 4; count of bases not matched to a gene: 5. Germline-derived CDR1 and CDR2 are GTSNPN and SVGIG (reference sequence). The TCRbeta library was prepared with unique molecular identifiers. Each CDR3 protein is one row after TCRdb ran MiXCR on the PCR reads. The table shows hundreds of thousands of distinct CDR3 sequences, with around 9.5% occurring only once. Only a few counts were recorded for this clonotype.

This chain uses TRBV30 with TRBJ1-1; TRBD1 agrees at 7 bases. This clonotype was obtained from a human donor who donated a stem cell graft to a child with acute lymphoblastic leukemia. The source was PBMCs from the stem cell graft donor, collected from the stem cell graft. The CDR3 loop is CAWSVHSGGTEAFF. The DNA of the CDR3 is TGTGCCTGGAGTGTACACTCAGGGGGCACTGAAGCTTTCTTT.